Presented here are 32 T cell receptor beta chains from one specimen sequenced in a study of human T cells and chemical hapten exposure. TCRdb independently ran MiXCR on the RACE reads; one entry per CDR3 protein. The sample has roughly 48,000 distinct CDR3 sequences, 9.5% to 12% seen once. Time point indicated: patch test 1, 2 weeks after DPC sensitization. The sample's treatment: therapeutic diphenylcyclopropenone sensitization with weekly scalp DPC. The authors' total RNA extraction used unfractionated whole blood. Here the sequenced sample was whole blood, taken in connection with sensitization to the hapten diphenylcyclopropenone (DPC). The receptors were gathered from a woman in her thirties or forties with alopecia areata. Some clones in this sample may be carry-over from other donors' samples.

V usage is TRBV29-1 and J usage is TRBJ2-7, with D perhaps given as TRBD1 or TRBD2 (6 bases each). The CDR3 runs to 13 residues. CDR1 is SQVTM, CDR2 ANQGSEA, per germline. V was clipped by 8 bases and J by 2 bases, with 16 bases between them. The CDR3 spells CSFGGPTPYEQYF. The CDR3 DNA reads as TGCAGCTTCGGGGGCCCTACCCCCTACGAGCAGTACTTC.

The rearrangement joins TRBV12-3 or TRBV12-4 to TRBJ1-6, with TRBD1 matching over 8 bases. V was pared by 6 bases and J by 12 bases, with 4 bases of the junction left unmatched. The CDR3 length is 12 residues. Here the CDR3 DNA reads TGTGCCAGCAGGGACAGGGACCGACCCCTCCACTTT. Protein: CASRDRDRPLHF.

The chain has TRBV7-8 and TRBJ1-1; D call uncertain. The CDR3 sequence is 13 residues long. Germline CDR1 reads SGHVS; CDR2 reads FQNEAQ. V was cut by 2 bases and J by 1 base, with 5 bases left in between. The CDR3 bases are TGTGCCAGCAGCTTATTGACGAACACTGAAGCTTTCTTT. It specifies CASSLLTNTEAFF.

This clonotype was counted many times. CDR3 DNA: TGTGCCAGCTCACCACCCGACCGGGGCGCCTACAATGAGCAGTTCTTC. Translated: CASSPPDRGAYNEQFF. The chain carries TRBV18 and TRBJ2-1; possibly TRBD1 or TRBD2 for D (5 bases each). Germline lookup yields CDR1 KGHSH and CDR2 LQKENI. The length of the CDR3 is 16 residues. V lost 0 bases, J lost 2 bases, and 11 bases lay in between.

The chain uses TRBV9 and TRBJ2-7; 9 positions match TRBD1. Trimming at V came to 0 bases and at J to 5 bases, leaving 6 bases not matched to a gene. The CDR3 runs to 15 residues. CDR1 and CDR2 from the germline V gene are SGDLS and YYNGEE. The CDR3 spells CASSVGRTGDHEQYF. CDR3 nucleotides: TGTGCCAGCAGCGTAGGGAGGACAGGGGACCACGAGCAGTACTTC.

There are many counts of this clonotype. V and J are TRBV4-2 and TRBJ2-2; 8 bases map to TRBD2. The trim removed 8 bases at V and 1 base at J, leaving 12 bases unmatched. This CDR3 region has 17 residues. The germline CDR1 and CDR2 sequences are LGHNA and YNFKEQ. DNA of the CDR3: TGTGCCAGCCAAGCGTGGTTGGCGGGGGGGAACACCGGGGAGCTGTTTTTT. Translating gives CASQAWLAGGNTGELFF.

The sample holds many counts of this clonotype. V is TRBV11-2 and J is TRBJ2-5; D remains ambiguous. The germline V gene has CDR1 SGHAT and CDR2 FQNNGV. The CDR3 contains 15 residues. Trimming removed 0 bases at V and 2 bases at J, with 10 bases between. CDR3 sequence: CASSLDGVPQETQYF. CDR3 DNA sequence: TGTGCCAGCAGCTTAGATGGGGTACCACAAGAGACCCAGTACTTC.

This clonotype was detected ten times or more. The rearrangement links TRBV7-2 to TRBJ2-1; 8 nucleotides agree with TRBD2. Germline V gene lookup returns CDR1 SGHTA and CDR2 FQGNSA. The CDR3 runs 15 residues. V dropped 3 bases and J dropped 7; count of bases not matched to a gene: 8. CDR3 residues: CASSFRGGRENEQFF. The DNA of the CDR3 is TGTGCCAGCAGCTTTCGGGGGGGCCGTGAGAATGAGCAGTTCTTC. The full variable domain, with the rest looked up from reference TRBV7-2 and TRBJ2-1, is GAGVSQSPSNKVTEKGKDVELRCDPISGHTALYWYRQSLGQGLEFLIYFQGNSAPDKSGLPSDRFSAERTGGSVSTLTIQRTQQEDSAVYLCASSFRGGRENEQFFGPGTRLTVL.

Ten or more counts support this clonotype. The chain combines TRBV2 with TRBJ1-1, with D unclear. Germline values: CDR1 SNHLY, CDR2 FYNNEI. V lost 11 bases and J lost 12, with 22 bases in between. The CDR3 is 12 residues long. DNA for the CDR3: TGTGCCGGTACCCCGGATCCAATAGCGACTTTCTTT. This translates into CAGTPDPIATFF. Full variable domain (missing parts from reference TRBV2 and TRBJ1-1): EPEVTQTPSHQVTQMGQEVILRCVPISNHLYFYWYRQILGQKVEFLVSFYNNEISEKSEIFDDQFSVERPDGSNFTLKIRSTKLEDSAMYFCAGTPDPIATFFGQGTRLTVV.

Ten or more counts support this clonotype. V usage is TRBV12-3 or TRBV12-4 and J usage is TRBJ1-5, with unresolved D. V dropped 6 bases and J dropped 3 bases, with 15 bases sitting between them. The CDR3 covers 15 residues. For the CDR3, the DNA is TGTGCCAGCAGCGCTGGACTGTACTACAATCAGCCCCAGCATTTT. Translation gives CASSAGLYYNQPQHF.

The chain links TRBV7-6 to TRBJ2-3; D possibly corresponds to TRBD1 (6 bases). The CDR3 loop spans 14 amino acids. The ends were cut back, 4 bases at V and 2 bases at J, with 10 bases in the middle. Germline assignment: CDR1 SGHVS and CDR2 FNYEAQ. The CDR3 loop reads CASSSRGHTDTQYF. The CDR3 coding sequence is TGTGCCAGCAGCTCCCGGGGACACACAGATACGCAGTATTTT.

The chain has TRBV30 and TRBJ2-2, with D unclear. CDR3 length: 13 residues. V was shortened by 0 bases and J by 2 bases, with 4 bases between the two germline ends. Germline lookup yields CDR1 GTSNPN and CDR2 SVGIG (reference sequence). CDR3 loop: CAWSVRNTGELFF. The CDR3 DNA reads as TGTGCCTGGAGTGTACGAAACACCGGGGAGCTGTTTTTT.

The chain is built from TRBV30 and TRBJ2-5; TRBD1 or TRBD2 may be the D gene (5 bases each). Trimming took off 4 bases at V and 4 bases at J, with 16 bases between the two ends. CDR3 length: 14 amino acids. Germline CDR1 and CDR2: GTSNPN and SVGIG (reference sequence). The CDR3 region has the DNA TGTGCCTGGACTACCGGGGCTTTTCGAGAGACCCAGTACTTC. This codes for CAWTTGAFRETQYF. The whole variable domain, filled in from reference TRBV30 and TRBJ2-5, reads SQTIHQWPATLVQPVGSPLSLECTVEGTSNPNLYWYRQAAGRGLQLLFYSVGIGQISSEVPQNLSASRPQDRQFILSSKKLLLSDSGFYLCAWTTGAFRETQYFGPGTRLLVL.

This clonotype has only a few counts. The chain has TRBV28 and TRBJ1-5; D call uncertain. CDR1 and CDR2 from the germline V gene are MDHEN and SYDVKM. The CDR3 is made up of 14 amino acids. V was shortened by 8 bases and J by 6 bases, with 17 bases between the two germline ends. This chain's CDR3 is CASEGPGNGQPQHF. In DNA, the CDR3 is TGTGCCAGCGAAGGGCCCGGGAATGGTCAGCCCCAGCATTTT.

This clonotype was seen a handful of times. The chain recombines TRBV10-3 with TRBJ2-3; 11 nucleotides align to TRBD2. The V segment lost 6 bases and the J segment 1 base; nucleotides outside the gene matches: 9. This CDR3 is 17 amino acids long. CDR1 is ENHRY and CDR2 is SYGVKD in the germline V gene. The CDR3 loop reads CAISLAPGLAGTDTQYF. The CDR3 DNA reads as TGTGCCATCAGCCTTGCCCCGGGACTAGCGGGCACAGATACGCAGTATTTT.

The chain employs TRBV6-6 and TRBJ1-1; 9 nucleotides align to TRBD1. Per the germline V gene, CDR1 is MNHNY and CDR2 is SVGAGI (reference sequence). Trimming took 7 bases from V and 5 from J; bases not matched to a gene: 14. The CDR3 length is 16 residues. The DNA for the CDR3 is TGTGCCAGCACCCCCGACCGCGGACAGGGGAAAACTGAAGCTTTCTTT. This gives the protein CASTPDRGQGKTEAFF.

The sample holds many counts of this clonotype. J is TRBJ2-1 and V is TRBV5-1, with 7 bases matching TRBD1. Germline loops: CDR1 SGHRS, CDR2 YFSETQ. J gave up 5 bases and V 4 bases, and 9 bases lay outside the gene matches. CDR3 size: 15 residues. The DNA for the CDR3 is TGCGCCAGCAGCGTCACAGGGGTTAATAACAATGAGCAGTTCTTC. This sequence encodes CASSVTGVNNNEQFF.

The chain couples TRBV7-6 to TRBJ2-1; 7 nucleotides match TRBD2. Germline trimming cut 1 base from V and 15 bases from J; bases unmatched to any gene: 6. The CDR3 has 12 amino acids. Germline CDR1 SGHVS, CDR2 FNYEAQ. CDR3: CASSLGGGYLFF. DNA of the CDR3: TGTGCCAGCAGCTTAGGGGGGGGATACCTGTTCTTC.

This clonotype turned up a few times. The chain employs TRBV28 and TRBJ2-7; D unresolved. V lost 3 bases and J 5 bases, leaving 11 bases between the germline ends. Germline V CDR1 and CDR2: MDHEN, SYDVKM. This CDR3 region has 13 residues. The CDR3 spells CASSFSEPHEQYF. The CDR3 DNA reads as TGTGCCAGCAGTTTTTCCGAACCACACGAGCAGTACTTC. Supplemented by reference TRBV28 and TRBJ2-7, the full variable domain reads DVKVTQSSRYLVKRTGEKVFLECVQDMDHENMFWYRQDPGLGLRLIYFSYDVKMKEKGDIPEGYSVSREKKERFSLILESASTNQTSMYLCASSFSEPHEQYFGPGTRLTVT.

In its sample, this clonotype was seen a few times. The V call is TRBV18, the J call TRBJ2-1; TRBD2 agrees at 13 bases. CDR1 is KGHSH and CDR2 is LQKENI in the germline V gene. The CDR3 consists of 15 residues. V was clipped by 5 bases and J by 9 bases; unmatched bases: 7. This chain's CDR3 is CASSSRLAGGPEQFF. In DNA form, the CDR3 reads TGTGCCAGCTCATCCCGACTAGCGGGGGGTCCTGAGCAGTTCTTC.

The sample holds many counts of this clonotype. V gene TRBV25-1 combines with J gene TRBJ1-1; 8 positions agree with TRBD1. V lost 2 bases, J lost 5 bases, and 7 bases stayed unmatched. The CDR3 runs 15 residues. From germline, CDR1 is MGHDK and CDR2 SYGVNS. The CDR3 protein is CASSEGVTGGTEAFF. The CDR3 region has the DNA TGTGCCAGCAGTGAAGGAGTCACAGGGGGGACTGAAGCTTTCTTT.

V usage is TRBV27 and J usage is TRBJ2-5, with D uncertain. Germline values: CDR1 MNHEY, CDR2 SMNVEV (reference sequence). This CDR3 has 15 amino acids. The V gene lost 5 bases and the J gene lost 3 bases, with 16 bases spanning the gap. The CDR3: CASSILGLGKETQYF. The CDR3 DNA is TGTGCCAGCAGTATTCTCGGCCTGGGGAAAGAGACCCAGTACTTC.

This chain joins TRBV3-1 and TRBJ2-7; 12 bases fit TRBD2. Germline V lookup: CDR1 LGHDT, CDR2 YNNKEL (reference sequence). The CDR3 extends over 19 amino acids. Trimming took 1 base from V and 6 from J; bases not matched to a gene: 16. CDR3 sequence reads: CASSQVWPLTSGRGAEQYF. CDR3 sequence (DNA): TGTGCCAGCAGCCAAGTTTGGCCCCTGACTAGCGGGAGAGGTGCCGAGCAGTACTTC.

This clonotype showed up many times. The chain couples TRBV20-1 to TRBJ1-6, with a tentative D call TRBD1 (5 bases). The CDR3 has 15 residues. The germline V gene has CDR1 DFQATT and CDR2 SNEGSKA (reference sequence). V was cut by 0 bases and J by 7 bases, with 13 bases left in between. The DNA for the CDR3 is TGCAGTGCTAGAGAACCGGGACTCTTAAATTCACCCCTCCACTTT. Translated, it gives CSAREPGLLNSPLHF.

This clonotype showed up many times. The V call is TRBV2, the J call TRBJ2-5; D is possibly TRBD1 or TRBD2 (5 bases each). Germline assignment: CDR1 SNHLY and CDR2 FYNNEI. There are 13 residues in the CDR3. V was trimmed by 2 bases and J by 9 bases, leaving 13 bases between them. The CDR3 protein is CASSESGLRSQYF. The CDR3 DNA reads TGTGCCAGCAGTGAATCGGGGCTCAGGTCCCAGTACTTC.

This clonotype appeared many times. CDR3 protein: CASSLGYSGSGYTF. The CDR3, as DNA: TGTGCCAGCAGTTTAGGTTATTCGGGGAGTGGCTACACCTTC. The chain joins TRBV28 to TRBJ1-2; D is unclear. The CDR3 has 14 residues. Trimming left V 2 bases short and J 7 bases short, with 14 bases between. Germline-derived CDR1 and CDR2 are MDHEN and SYDVKM.

The sample holds a few counts of this clonotype. The chain couples TRBV11-2 to TRBJ2-5; 10 nucleotides agree with TRBD1. This CDR3 is 16 amino acids long. Germline lookup yields CDR1 SGHAT and CDR2 FQNNGV. V was clipped by 4 bases and J by 3 bases; unmatched bases: 8. The CDR3 DNA reads as TGTGCCAGCAGCTACCGACAGGGGGCGCAGGAAGAGACCCAGTACTTC. This encodes CASSYRQGAQEETQYF.

This clonotype has more than one count but fewer than ten. The chain carries TRBV11-3 and TRBJ2-7, with 8 bases matching TRBD2. The CDR3 runs to 13 residues. In germline, CDR1 is SGHNT, CDR2 YENEEA. The V and J ends lost 5 bases and 7 bases, in that order; junction bases with no gene match: 7. In nucleotides, the CDR3 is TGTGCCAGCAGCCCGGGGGGGCTCCAGGAGCAGTACTTC. Translated: CASSPGGLQEQYF.

The chain couples TRBV28 to TRBJ2-2; D remains unclear. Germline loops: CDR1 MDHEN, CDR2 SYDVKM. V lost 7 bases and J 2 bases, leaving 11 bases between the germline ends. The CDR3 contains 14 residues. DNA for the CDR3: TGTGCCAGCAACAGTTACCCCAACACCGGGGAGCTGTTTTTT. Translating it yields CASNSYPNTGELFF.

In this sample, this clonotype turned up many times. The DNA for the CDR3 is TGTGCCAGCAGCCAAGTCGGTGGCACTGAAGCTTTCTTT. It yields the protein CASSQVGGTEAFF. This chain links TRBV3-1 with TRBJ1-1; no definite D call. Germline values: CDR1 LGHDT, CDR2 YNNKEL (reference sequence). Trimming took off 1 base at V and 4 bases at J, with 7 bases between the two ends. The CDR3 totals 13 residues.

The chain links TRBV19 to TRBJ2-2, with TRBD1 matching 8 bases. The V gene's germline CDR1 is LNHDA and CDR2 SQIVND (reference sequence). This CDR3 contains 14 residues. The J segment lost 4 bases and the V segment lost 6 bases, leaving 4 bases of the junction unmatched. CDR3 loop: CASSPDRVTGELFF. CDR3 bases: TGTGCCAGTAGCCCGGACAGGGTCACCGGGGAGCTGTTTTTT.

This clonotype has at least ten counts. The chain combines TRBV5-1 with TRBJ2-1; 7 bases align to TRBD1. The trim removed 1 base at V and 9 bases at J, leaving 1 base unmatched. The CDR3 has 12 residues. Germline values: CDR1 SGHRS, CDR2 YFSETQ. CDR3 sequence: CASSLPGGEQFF. CDR3 DNA: TGCGCCAGCAGCTTGCCAGGGGGTGAGCAGTTCTTC.